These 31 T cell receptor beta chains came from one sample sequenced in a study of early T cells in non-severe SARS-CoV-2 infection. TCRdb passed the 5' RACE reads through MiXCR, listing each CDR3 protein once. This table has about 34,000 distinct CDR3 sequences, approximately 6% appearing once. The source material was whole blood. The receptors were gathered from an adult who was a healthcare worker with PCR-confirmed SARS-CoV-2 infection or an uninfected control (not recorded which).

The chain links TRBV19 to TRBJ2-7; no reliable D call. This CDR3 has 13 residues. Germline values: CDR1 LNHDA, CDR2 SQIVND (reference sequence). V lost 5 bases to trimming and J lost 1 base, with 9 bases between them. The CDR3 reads CASSRTVSYEQYF. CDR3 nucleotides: TGTGCCAGTAGTCGTACAGTTTCCTACGAGCAGTACTTC. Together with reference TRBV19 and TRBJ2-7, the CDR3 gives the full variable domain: DGGITQSPKYLFRKEGQNVTLSCEQNLNHDAMYWYRQDPGQGLRLIYYSQIVNDFQKGDIAEGYSVSREKKESFPLTVTSAQKNPTAFYLCASSRTVSYEQYFGPGTRLTVT.

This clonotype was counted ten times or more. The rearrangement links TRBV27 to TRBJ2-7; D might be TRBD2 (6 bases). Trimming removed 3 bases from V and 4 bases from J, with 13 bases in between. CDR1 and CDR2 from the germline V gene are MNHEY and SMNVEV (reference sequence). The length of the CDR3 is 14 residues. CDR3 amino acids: CASSLFPGRYEQYF. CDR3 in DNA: TGTGCCAGCAGTTTGTTTCCGGGGAGGTACGAGCAGTACTTC.

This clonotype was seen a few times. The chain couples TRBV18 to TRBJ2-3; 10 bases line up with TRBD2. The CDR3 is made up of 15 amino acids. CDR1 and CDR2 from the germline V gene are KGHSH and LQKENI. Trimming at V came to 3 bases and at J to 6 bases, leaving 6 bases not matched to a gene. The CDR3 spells CASSPFSGGSDTQYF. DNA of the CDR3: TGTGCCAGCTCACCCTTTAGCGGGGGGAGCGATACGCAGTATTTT.

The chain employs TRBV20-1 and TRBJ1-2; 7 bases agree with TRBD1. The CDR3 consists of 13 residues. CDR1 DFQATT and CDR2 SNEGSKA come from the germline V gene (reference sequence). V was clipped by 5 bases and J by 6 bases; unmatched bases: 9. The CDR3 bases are TGCAGTGCTCCCATGGGGGGACAGAATGGCTACACCTTC. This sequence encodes CSAPMGGQNGYTF.

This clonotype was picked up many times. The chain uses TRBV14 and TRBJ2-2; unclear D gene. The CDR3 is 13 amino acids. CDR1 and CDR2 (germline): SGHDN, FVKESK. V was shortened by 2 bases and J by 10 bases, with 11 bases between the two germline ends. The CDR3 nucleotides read TGTGCCAGCAGCCAATGGTCTGGATTGGAGCTGTTTTTT. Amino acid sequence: CASSQWSGLELFF. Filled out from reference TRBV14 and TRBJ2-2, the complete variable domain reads EAGVTQFPSHSVIEKGQTVTLRCDPISGHDNLYWYRRVMGKEIKFLLHFVKESKQDESGMPNNRFLAERTGGTYSTLKVQPAELEDSGVYFCASSQWSGLELFFGEGSRLTVL.

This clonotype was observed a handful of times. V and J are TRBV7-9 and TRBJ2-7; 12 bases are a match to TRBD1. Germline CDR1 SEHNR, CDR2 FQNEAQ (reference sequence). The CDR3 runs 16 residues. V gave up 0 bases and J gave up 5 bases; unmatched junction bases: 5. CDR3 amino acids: CASSLARGTGGNEQYF. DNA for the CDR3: TGTGCCAGCAGCTTAGCGCGAGGGACAGGGGGCAACGAGCAGTACTTC.

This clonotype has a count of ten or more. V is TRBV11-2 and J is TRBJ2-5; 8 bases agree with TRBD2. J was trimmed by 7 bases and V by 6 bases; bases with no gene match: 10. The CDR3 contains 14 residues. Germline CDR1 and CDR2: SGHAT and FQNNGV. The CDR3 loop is CASSPTGTSGTQYF. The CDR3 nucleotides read TGTGCCAGCAGTCCCACCGGGACTAGTGGGACCCAGTACTTC.

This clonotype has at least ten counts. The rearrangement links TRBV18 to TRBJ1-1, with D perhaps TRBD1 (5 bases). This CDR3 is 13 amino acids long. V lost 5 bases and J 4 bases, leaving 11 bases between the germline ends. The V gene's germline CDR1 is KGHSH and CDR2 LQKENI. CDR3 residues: CASSYNQGTEAFF. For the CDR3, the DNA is TGTGCCAGCTCATACAATCAGGGCACTGAAGCTTTCTTT. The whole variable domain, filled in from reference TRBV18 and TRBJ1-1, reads NAGVMQNPRHLVRRRGQEARLRCSPMKGHSHVYWYRQLPEEGLKFMVYLQKENIIDESGMPKERFSAEFPKEGPSILRIQQVVRGDSAAYFCASSYNQGTEAFFGQGTRLTVV.

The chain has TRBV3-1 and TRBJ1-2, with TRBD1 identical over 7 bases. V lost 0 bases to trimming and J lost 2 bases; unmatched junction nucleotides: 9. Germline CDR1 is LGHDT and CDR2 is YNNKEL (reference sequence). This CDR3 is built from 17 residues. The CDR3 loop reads CASSQDGSQGRNYGYTF. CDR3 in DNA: TGTGCCAGCAGCCAAGATGGCTCACAGGGGCGAAACTATGGCTACACCTTC.

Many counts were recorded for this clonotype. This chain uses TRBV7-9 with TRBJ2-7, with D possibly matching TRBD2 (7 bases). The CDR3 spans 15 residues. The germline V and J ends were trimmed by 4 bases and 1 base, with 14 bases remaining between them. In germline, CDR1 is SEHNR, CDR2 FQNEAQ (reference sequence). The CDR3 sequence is CASSWWGGNSYEQYF. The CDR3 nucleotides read TGTGCCAGCAGCTGGTGGGGGGGCAATTCCTACGAGCAGTACTTC.

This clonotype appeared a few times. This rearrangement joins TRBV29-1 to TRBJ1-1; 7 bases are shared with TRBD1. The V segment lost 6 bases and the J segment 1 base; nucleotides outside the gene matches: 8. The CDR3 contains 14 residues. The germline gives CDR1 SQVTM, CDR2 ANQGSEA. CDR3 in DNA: TGCAGCGTGGCAGGGGGTAGTCGGAACACTGAAGCTTTCTTT. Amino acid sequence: CSVAGGSRNTEAFF.

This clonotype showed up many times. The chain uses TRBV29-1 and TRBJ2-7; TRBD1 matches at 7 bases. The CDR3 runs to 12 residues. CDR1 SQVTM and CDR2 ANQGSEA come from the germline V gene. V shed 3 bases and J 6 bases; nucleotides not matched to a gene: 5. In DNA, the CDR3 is TGCAGCGTTGAGAACAGGGGAGTCGAGCAGTACTTC. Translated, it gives CSVENRGVEQYF.

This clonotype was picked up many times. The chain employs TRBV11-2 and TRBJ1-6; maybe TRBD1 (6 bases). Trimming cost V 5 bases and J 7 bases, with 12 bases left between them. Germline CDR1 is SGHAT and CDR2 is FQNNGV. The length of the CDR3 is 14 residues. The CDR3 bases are TGTGCCAGCAGCCGCGACAGGCAGAATTCACCCCTCCACTTT. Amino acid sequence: CASSRDRQNSPLHF.

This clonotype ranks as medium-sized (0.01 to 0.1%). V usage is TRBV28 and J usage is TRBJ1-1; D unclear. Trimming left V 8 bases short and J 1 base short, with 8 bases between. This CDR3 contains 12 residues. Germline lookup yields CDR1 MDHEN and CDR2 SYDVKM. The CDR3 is CASATGNTEAFF. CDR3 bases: TGTGCCAGCGCAACGGGGAACACTGAAGCTTTCTTT.

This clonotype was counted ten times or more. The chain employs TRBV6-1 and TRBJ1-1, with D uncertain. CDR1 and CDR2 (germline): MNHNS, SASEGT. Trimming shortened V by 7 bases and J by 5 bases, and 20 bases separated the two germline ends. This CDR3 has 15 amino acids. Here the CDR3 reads CASIANSLRGTEAFF. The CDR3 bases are TGTGCCAGCATCGCGAACTCCCTCCGAGGGACTGAAGCTTTCTTT.

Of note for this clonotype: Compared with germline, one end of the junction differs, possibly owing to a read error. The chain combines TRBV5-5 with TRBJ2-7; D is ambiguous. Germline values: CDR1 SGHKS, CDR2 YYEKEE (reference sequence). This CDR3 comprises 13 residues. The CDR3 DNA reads TGTGCCAACAGCTTCGTCTGGGACTACGAGCAGTACTTC. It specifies CANSFVWDYEQYF.

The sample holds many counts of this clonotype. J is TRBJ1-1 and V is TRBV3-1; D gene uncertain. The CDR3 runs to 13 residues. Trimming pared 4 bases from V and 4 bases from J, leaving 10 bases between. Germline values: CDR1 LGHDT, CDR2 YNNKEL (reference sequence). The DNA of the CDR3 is TGTGCCAGCAGCCCTCCGGGCGTCACTGAAGCTTTCTTT. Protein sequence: CASSPPGVTEAFF.

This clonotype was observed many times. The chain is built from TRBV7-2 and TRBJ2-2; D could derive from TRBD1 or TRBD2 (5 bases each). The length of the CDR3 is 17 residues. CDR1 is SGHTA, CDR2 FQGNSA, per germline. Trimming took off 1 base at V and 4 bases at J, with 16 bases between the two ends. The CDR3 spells CASSLGRRAQGTGELFF. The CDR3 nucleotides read TGTGCCAGCAGCTTAGGGAGGAGAGCGCAGGGCACCGGGGAGCTGTTTTTT.

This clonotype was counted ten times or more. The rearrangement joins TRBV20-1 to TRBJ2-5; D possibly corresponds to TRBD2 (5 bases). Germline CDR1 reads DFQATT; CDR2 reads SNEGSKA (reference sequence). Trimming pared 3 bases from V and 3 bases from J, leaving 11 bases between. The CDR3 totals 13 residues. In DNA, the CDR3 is TGCAGTGCTAGTCGGCTAGCTGAAGAGACCCAGTACTTC. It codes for CSASRLAEETQYF.

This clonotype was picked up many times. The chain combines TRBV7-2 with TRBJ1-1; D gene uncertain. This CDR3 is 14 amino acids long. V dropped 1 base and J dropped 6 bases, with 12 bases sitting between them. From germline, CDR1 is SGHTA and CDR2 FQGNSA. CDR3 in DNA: TGTGCCAGCAGCTTAGGGCAGCCTGGTGCTGAAGCTTTCTTT. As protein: CASSLGQPGAEAFF.

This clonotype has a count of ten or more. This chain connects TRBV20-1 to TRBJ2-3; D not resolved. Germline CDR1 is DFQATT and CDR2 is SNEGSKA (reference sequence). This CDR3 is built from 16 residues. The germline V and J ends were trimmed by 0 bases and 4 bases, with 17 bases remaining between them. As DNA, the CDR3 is TGCAGTGCTAGAGATAAAATCGAGTTGGTATCAGATACGCAGTATTTT. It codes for CSARDKIELVSDTQYF.

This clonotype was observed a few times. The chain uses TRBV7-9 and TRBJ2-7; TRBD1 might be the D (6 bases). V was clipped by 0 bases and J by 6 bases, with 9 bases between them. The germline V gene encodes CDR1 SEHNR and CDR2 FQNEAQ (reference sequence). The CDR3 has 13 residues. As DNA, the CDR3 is TGTGCCAGCAGCTTAGCGGGGGCCCCCGAGCAGTACTTC. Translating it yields CASSLAGAPEQYF. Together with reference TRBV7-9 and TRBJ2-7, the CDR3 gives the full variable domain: DTGVSQNPRHKITKRGQNVTFRCDPISEHNRLYWYRQTLGQGPEFLTYFQNEAQLEKSRLLSDRFSAERPKGSFSTLEIQRTEQGDSAMYLCASSLAGAPEQYFGPGTRLTVT.

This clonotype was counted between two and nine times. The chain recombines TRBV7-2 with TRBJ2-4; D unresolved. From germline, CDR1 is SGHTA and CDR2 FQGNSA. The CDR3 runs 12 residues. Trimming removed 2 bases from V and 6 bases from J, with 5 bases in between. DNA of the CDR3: TGTGCCAGCAGCTTACCCTCAAACATTCAGTACTTC. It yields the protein CASSLPSNIQYF.

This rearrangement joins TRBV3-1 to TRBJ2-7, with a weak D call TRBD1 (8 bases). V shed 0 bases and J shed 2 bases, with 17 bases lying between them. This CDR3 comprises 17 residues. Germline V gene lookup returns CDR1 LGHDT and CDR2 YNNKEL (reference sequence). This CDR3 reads CASSQDGGTGATYEQYF. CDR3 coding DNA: TGTGCCAGCAGCCAAGACGGGGGGACAGGAGCAACCTACGAGCAGTACTTC.

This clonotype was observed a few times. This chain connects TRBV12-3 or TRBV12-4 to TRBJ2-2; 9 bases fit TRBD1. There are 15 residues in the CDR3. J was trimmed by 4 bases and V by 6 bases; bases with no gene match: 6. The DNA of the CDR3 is TGTGCCAGCAGATCTGGGACAGGGTTCACCGGGGAGCTGTTTTTT. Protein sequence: CASRSGTGFTGELFF.

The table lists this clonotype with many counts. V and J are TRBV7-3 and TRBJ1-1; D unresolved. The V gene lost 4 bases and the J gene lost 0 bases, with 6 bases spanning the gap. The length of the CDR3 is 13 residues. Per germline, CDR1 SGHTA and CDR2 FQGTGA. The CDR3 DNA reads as TGTGCCAGCAGCTCCCAGCTGAACACTGAAGCTTTCTTT. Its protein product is CASSSQLNTEAFF.

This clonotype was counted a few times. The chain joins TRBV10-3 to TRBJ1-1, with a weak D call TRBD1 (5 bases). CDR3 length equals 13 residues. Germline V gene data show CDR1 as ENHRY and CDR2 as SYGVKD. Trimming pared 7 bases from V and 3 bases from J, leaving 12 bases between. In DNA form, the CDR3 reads TGTGCCATCATGGGGCAGGTTGACACTGAAGCTTTCTTT. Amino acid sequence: CAIMGQVDTEAFF.

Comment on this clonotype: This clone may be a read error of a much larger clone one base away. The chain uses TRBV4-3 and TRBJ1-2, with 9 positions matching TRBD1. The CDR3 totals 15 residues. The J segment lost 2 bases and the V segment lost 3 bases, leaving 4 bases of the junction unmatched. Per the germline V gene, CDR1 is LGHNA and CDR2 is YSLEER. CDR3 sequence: CASSHRQGDNYGYTF. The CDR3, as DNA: TGCGCCAGCAGCCACAGACAGGGGGACAACTATGGCTACACCTTC.

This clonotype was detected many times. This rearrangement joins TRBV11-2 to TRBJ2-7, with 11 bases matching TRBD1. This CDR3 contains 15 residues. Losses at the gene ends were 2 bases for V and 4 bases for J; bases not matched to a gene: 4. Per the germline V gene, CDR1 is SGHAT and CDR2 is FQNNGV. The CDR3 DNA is TGTGCCAGCAGCTTAAGGGACAGGGGGGAGTACGAGCAGTACTTC. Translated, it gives CASSLRDRGEYEQYF.

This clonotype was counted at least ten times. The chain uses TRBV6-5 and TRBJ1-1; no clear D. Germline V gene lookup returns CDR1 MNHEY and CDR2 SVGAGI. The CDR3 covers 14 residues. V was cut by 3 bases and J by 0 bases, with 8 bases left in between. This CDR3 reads CASSYTHMNTEAFF. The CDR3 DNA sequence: TGTGCCAGCAGTTATACGCACATGAACACTGAAGCTTTCTTT.

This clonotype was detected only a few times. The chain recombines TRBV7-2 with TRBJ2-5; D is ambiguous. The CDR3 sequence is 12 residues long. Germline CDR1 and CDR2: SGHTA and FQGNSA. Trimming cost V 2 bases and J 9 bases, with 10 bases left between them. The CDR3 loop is CASSLSTFAQYF. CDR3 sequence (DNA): TGTGCCAGCAGCTTATCTACGTTTGCCCAGTACTTC.